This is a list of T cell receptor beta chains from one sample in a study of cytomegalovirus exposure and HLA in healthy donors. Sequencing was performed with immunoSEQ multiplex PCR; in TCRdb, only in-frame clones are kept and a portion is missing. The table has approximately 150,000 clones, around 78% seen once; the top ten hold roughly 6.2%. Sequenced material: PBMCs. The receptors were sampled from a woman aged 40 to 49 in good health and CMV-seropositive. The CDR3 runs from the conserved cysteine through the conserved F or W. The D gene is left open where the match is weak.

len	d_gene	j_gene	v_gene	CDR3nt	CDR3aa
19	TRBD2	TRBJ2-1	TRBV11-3	TGTGCCAGCAGCTTAGAATATTCACTAGCGGGAACCTCCTACAATGAGCAGTTCTTC	CASSLEYSLAGTSYNEQFF
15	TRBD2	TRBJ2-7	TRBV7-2	TGTGCCAGCAGCCTACCGGGACTAGCGCCGTACGAGCAGTACTTC	CASSLPGLAPYEQYF
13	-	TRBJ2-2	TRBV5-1	TGCGCCAGCAGCTTGGTTGCGGCCGGGGAGCTGTTTTTT	CASSLVAAGELFF
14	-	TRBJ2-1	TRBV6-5	TGTGCCAGCAGTCCCTTGACTACCGCCCCAATGGAGTTCTTC	CASSPLTTAPMEFF
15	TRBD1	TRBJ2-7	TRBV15	TGTGCCACCAGCAGTGGGACAGGGGGCTCCTACGAGCAGTACTTC	CATSSGTGGSYEQYF
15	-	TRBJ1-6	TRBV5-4	TGTGCCAGCAGCTTGGGTGGCAGGGAAGGTTCACCCCTCCACTTT	CASSLGGREGSPLHF
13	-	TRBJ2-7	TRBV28	TGTGCCAGCAGTTCGGACACGATCTACGAGCAGTACTTC	CASSSDTIYEQYF
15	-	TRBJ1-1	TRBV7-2	TGTGCCAGCAGCTTAGTGAGGCCGGTTGCGGCTGAAGCTTTCTTT	CASSLVRPVAAEAFF
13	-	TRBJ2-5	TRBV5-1	TGCGCCAGCAGCTTGGGACAGGAAGAGACCCAGTACTTC	CASSLGQEETQYF
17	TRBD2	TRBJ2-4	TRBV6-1	TGTGCCAGCAGTGAAGAGGGCCGGACTAGCGGGTTCAACATTCAGTACTTC	CASSEEGRTSGFNIQYF
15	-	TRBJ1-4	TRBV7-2	TGTGCCAGCAGCTTAGCACGGACAGACGTTGAAAAACTGTTTTTT	CASSLARTDVEKLFF
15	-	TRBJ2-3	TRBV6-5	TGTGCCACGGGCAGGGTATCTCCCCTCACAGATACGCAGTATTTT	CATGRVSPLTDTQYF
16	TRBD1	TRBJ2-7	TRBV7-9	TGTGCCAGCAGCGGTTATGACAGGGGGGATGTCTACGAGCAGTACTTC	CASSGYDRGDVYEQYF
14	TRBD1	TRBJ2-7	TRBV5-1	TGCGCCAGCAGCTTGGTAGGGACAGCCTACGAGCAGTACTTC	CASSLVGTAYEQYF
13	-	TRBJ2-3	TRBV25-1	TGTGCCAGCAGTGGGACTAGCACAGATACGCAGTATTTT	CASSGTSTDTQYF
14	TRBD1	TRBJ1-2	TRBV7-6	TGTGCCAGCAGCTTAAGACAGGGGAACTATGGCTACACCTTC	CASSLRQGNYGYTF
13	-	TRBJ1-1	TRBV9	TGTGCCAGCAGCGTAGCTGGGGCAGATGGGGCTTTCTTT	CASSVAGADGAFF
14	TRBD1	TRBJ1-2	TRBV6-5	TGTGCCAGCAGTTACTCGCAGGGGGCATATGGCTACACCTTC	CASSYSQGAYGYTF
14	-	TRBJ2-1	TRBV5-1	TGCGCCAGCAGCTTGTCCCTAGGGGACAATGAGCAGTTCTTC	CASSLSLGDNEQFF
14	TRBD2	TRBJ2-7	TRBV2	TGTGCCAGCAAGACTAGCGGGACGGCCTACGAGCAGTACTTC	CASKTSGTAYEQYF
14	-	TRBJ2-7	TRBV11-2	TGTGCCAGCAGCGCTAGGCTGACCCTATACGAGCAGTACTTC	CASSARLTLYEQYF
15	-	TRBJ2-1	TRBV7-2	TGTGCCAGCAGCATCGATAGCGGCTCCTACAATGAGCAGTTCTTC	CASSIDSGSYNEQFF
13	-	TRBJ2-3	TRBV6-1	TGTGCCAGCAGGGCGGACTACACAGATACGCAGTATTTT	CASRADYTDTQYF
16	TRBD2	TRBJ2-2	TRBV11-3	TGTGCCAGCAGCCAACGACTAGCGGGAGGAACCGGGGAGCTGTTTTTT	CASSQRLAGGTGELFF